The TCR beta chain described here comes from a study of T cells in localized non-small cell lung cancer. Study-wide findings and caveats: Patients showing higher blood T cell density tended to see longer overall survival. The greatest T cell clonality was found in uninvolved adjacent lung (higher than in tumor).

In the case of this clone: What it recognizes is unknown.

The CDR3 is 16 residues long. The V gene's germline CDR1 is MNHNY and CDR2 SVGAGI (reference sequence). Unmatched junction bases numbered 8, after V lost 2 bases and J lost 8 bases. The assay was immunoSEQ multiplex PCR, and TCRdb's table has in-frame clones only and misses some. The sample holds over 70,000 clones, approximately 87% seen once. The receptor's source is a male donor at least 60 years old with stage III squamous cell lung carcinoma. This chain connects TRBV6-6 to TRBJ2-4, with 11 nucleotides matching TRBD2. Sequencing used peripheral blood, obtained before any cancer treatment. The CDR3: CASSYGLAGGGDIQYF. The DNA of the CDR3 is TGTGCCAGCAGTTACGGGCTAGCGGGGGGCGGGGACATTCAGTACTTC.